This T cell receptor (beta chain) was retrieved from a study of blood T cells in healthy people across ages. The CDR3 is 18 amino acids. V lost 6 bases, J lost 3 bases, and 11 bases stayed unmatched. Germline V gene data show CDR1 as LNHNV and CDR2 as YYDKDF (reference sequence). Primed by a sample-barcoded 5' primer and a J-beta primer mix, a second PCR proceeded for 7 to 11 cycles. A single record per CDR3 protein comes from TCRdb applying MiXCR to the 5' RACE reads. The sample lists roughly 1.5 million distinct CDR3 sequences, approximately 43% occurring once. The sequencing sample was made of blood. V is TRBV15 and J is TRBJ2-1; 13 nucleotides match TRBD2. The receptor comes from a woman between 18 and 29 years old in good health. The CDR3 here is CATRSGTSGNVFYNEQFF. CDR3 in DNA: TGTGCCACCAGATCCGGGACTAGCGGGAATGTGTTCTACAATGAGCAGTTCTTC. Using reference TRBV15 and TRBJ2-1 for the parts outside the CDR3, the full variable domain is DAMVIQNPRYQVTQFGKPVTLSCSQTLNHNVMYWYQQKSSQAPKLLFHYYDKDFNNEADTPDNFQSRRPNTSFCFLDIRSPGLGDTAMYLCATRSGTSGNVFYNEQFFGPGTRLTVL.